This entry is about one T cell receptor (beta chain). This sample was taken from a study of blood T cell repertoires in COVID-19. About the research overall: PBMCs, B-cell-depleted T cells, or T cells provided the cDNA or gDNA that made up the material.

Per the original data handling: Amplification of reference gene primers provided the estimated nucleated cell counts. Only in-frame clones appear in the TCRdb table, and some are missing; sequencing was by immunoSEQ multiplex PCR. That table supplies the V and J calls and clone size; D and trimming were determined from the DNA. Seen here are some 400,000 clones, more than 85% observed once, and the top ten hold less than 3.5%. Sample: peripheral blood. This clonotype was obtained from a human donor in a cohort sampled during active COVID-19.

The chain's CDR3 is CASSPSGGRDGQGELFF. CDR3 in DNA: TGCGCCAGCAGTCCTTCGGGAGGCCGGGACGGTCAGGGGGAGCTGTTTTTT. This chain links TRBV4-1 with TRBJ2-2; 7 bases match TRBD2. This CDR3 is 17 amino acids long. J gave up 8 bases and V 6 bases, and 18 bases lay outside the gene matches. Germline lookup yields CDR1 MGHRA and CDR2 YSYEKL.